These 31 T cell receptor beta chains were all obtained from the same sample, sequenced in a study of OX40 agonist ivuxolimab in advanced cancers. Method: immunoSEQ multiplex PCR; TCRdb's copy keeps in-frame clones and lacks some. The sample yields 90,000 or so clones, 80% to 90% seen once. Sequences were derived from CD4+ or CD8+ T cells sorted from blood, sampled in a trial of the OX40 agonist ivuxolimab. All receptors come from an adult with an advanced solid tumor such as melanoma, head and neck, liver or kidney cancer.

The genes are TRBV15 and TRBJ1-5, with D unresolved. Trimming removed 4 bases at V and 7 bases at J, with 5 bases between. In germline, CDR1 is LNHNV, CDR2 YYDKDF (reference sequence). The CDR3 is 11 amino acids. The CDR3 protein is CATSTRQPQHF. CDR3 DNA: TGTGCCACCAGCACCAGACAGCCCCAGCATTTT.

The rearrangement links TRBV21-1 to TRBJ1-5. TRBV21-1 counts as a pseudogene. The CDR3 runs 14 residues. The CDR3 DNA reads TGTGCCAGCAGCAAAAGGGTTAGCAATCAGCCCCAGCATTTT. Translated: CASSKRVSNQPQHF.

The chain couples TRBV2 to TRBJ2-3, with D perhaps TRBD2 (6 bases). Germline V gene data show CDR1 as SNHLY and CDR2 as FYNNEI. V shed 4 bases and J shed 1 base, with 12 bases lying between them. CDR3 length: 15 amino acids. CDR3 loop: CASSGGGTGTDTQYF. The DNA for the CDR3 is TGTGCCAGCAGTGGTGGCGGGACCGGCACAGATACGCAGTATTTT.

This clone was found once. This sequence joins TRBV27 and TRBJ2-7; tentatively, D is TRBD1 (5 bases). CDR3 length equals 13 residues. V lost 3 bases to trimming and J lost 5 bases, with 11 bases between them. Germline loops: CDR1 MNHEY, CDR2 SMNVEV (reference sequence). The CDR3 nucleotides are TGTGCCAGCAGTTTGACAGAGGCGCACGAGCAGTACTTC. Its translation: CASSLTEAHEQYF.

In the case of this clone: At one boundary the junction diverges from the germline segment, which might be a read error. The rearrangement uses TRBV29-1 and TRBJ1-1, with 12 bases aligning to TRBD1. The CDR3 runs to 14 residues. Germline V lookup: CDR1 SQVTM, CDR2 ANQGSEA. CDR3 nucleotides: TGCAGCGCGGGACAGGGGGCTGACAACAGTGAAGCTTTCTTT. Its translation is CSAGQGADNSEAFF.

This clone came up a few times. This chain joins TRBV10-1 and TRBJ2-7, with TRBD1 as a possible D gene (6 bases). CDR1 is WNHNN and CDR2 is SYGVQD in the germline V gene (reference sequence). The CDR3 is made up of 14 amino acids. Trimming pared 0 bases from V and 3 bases from J, leaving 9 bases between. Here the CDR3 DNA reads TGCGCCAGCAGTGAGTCGGCCAGGGGCTACGAGCAGTACTTC. This encodes CASSESARGYEQYF.

This sequence joins TRBV6-4 and TRBJ2-2, with TRBD1 matching 7 bases. J was trimmed by 6 bases and V by 6 bases; bases with no gene match: 7. Germline V CDR1 and CDR2: MRHNA, SNTAGT. The CDR3 extends over 14 amino acids. The chain's CDR3 is CASRSTGLAGELFF. The CDR3 nucleotides read TGTGCCAGCAGATCGACAGGGTTGGCCGGGGAGCTGTTTTTT.

In its sample, this clone was seen once. V gene TRBV7-2 combines with J gene TRBJ1-3, with 9 nucleotides matching TRBD1. From germline, CDR1 is SGHTA and CDR2 FQGNSA. The CDR3 extends over 15 amino acids. Trimming at V came to 2 bases and at J to 7 bases, leaving 6 bases not matched to a gene. The CDR3 region is CASSLLGQGRNTIYF. As DNA, the CDR3 is TGTGCCAGCAGCTTACTGGGACAGGGCAGGAACACCATATATTTT.

The chain couples TRBV19 to TRBJ2-2; 8 bases are shared with TRBD2. V lost 4 bases and J lost 8; bases outside the gene matches: 12. There are 16 residues in the CDR3. The germline V gene has CDR1 LNHDA and CDR2 SQIVND (reference sequence). The CDR3 spells CASSKATGTSKGELFF. For the CDR3, the DNA is TGTGCCAGTAGTAAAGCGACCGGGACTAGTAAAGGGGAGCTGTTTTTT.

The chain is built from TRBV19 and TRBJ2-3, with 8 bases lining up with TRBD2. Germline values: CDR1 LNHDA, CDR2 SQIVND (reference sequence). Trimming cost V 3 bases and J 5 bases; bases outside gene matches: 10. The CDR3 extends over 16 amino acids. The CDR3 loop is CASSIYPGGRRDTQYF. In DNA form, the CDR3 reads TGTGCCAGTAGTATTTATCCGGGAGGGCGTAGAGATACGCAGTATTTT.

The chain combines TRBV6-1 with TRBJ2-3; unclear D gene. V was pared by 7 bases and J by 4 bases, with 6 bases between. CDR1 and CDR2 (germline): MNHNS, SASEGT. The CDR3 runs to 11 residues. The CDR3, as DNA: TGTGCCAGCACCCGATCAGATACGCAGTATTTT. Amino acids: CASTRSDTQYF.

This clone appeared once. The chain employs TRBV7-9 and TRBJ1-2; D is unclear. CDR3 size: 17 residues. Trimming shortened V by 5 bases and J by 0 bases, and 19 bases separated the two germline ends. Germline V gene data show CDR1 as SEHNR and CDR2 as FQNEAQ (reference sequence). The CDR3 loop reads CASSPVFLSAANYGYTF. Written as DNA, the CDR3 is TGTGCCAGCAGCCCAGTTTTCCTGTCCGCCGCTAACTATGGCTACACCTTC.

V is TRBV6-5 and J is TRBJ2-1, with 7 bases aligning to TRBD2. In germline, CDR1 is MNHEY, CDR2 SVGAGI. J gave up 10 bases and V 6 bases, and 9 bases lay outside the gene matches. The CDR3 extends over 13 amino acids. CDR3 sequence: CASSRPGTIEQFF. The CDR3 DNA follows: TGTGCCAGCAGCCGACCCGGGACTATCGAGCAGTTCTTC.

The V call is TRBV7-2, the J call TRBJ1-3, with a tentative D call TRBD1 (6 bases). This CDR3 comprises 14 residues. V lost 8 bases to trimming and J lost 4 bases, with 15 bases between them. Germline V gives CDR1 SGHTA, CDR2 FQGNSA. CDR3 sequence: CASSREGVGNTIYF. The CDR3 DNA follows: TGTGCCAGCTCCCGAGAGGGGGTGGGAAACACCATATATTTT.

This sequence joins TRBV5-1 and TRBJ1-2; no clear D gene. Germline CDR1 SGHRS, CDR2 YFSETQ. The CDR3 runs 13 residues. V was trimmed by 1 base and J by 2 bases, leaving 6 bases between them. The CDR3 reads CASSLIGNYGYTF. The DNA of the CDR3 is TGCGCCAGCAGCTTGATAGGAAACTATGGCTACACCTTC.

The V call is TRBV2, the J call TRBJ2-3; 7 nucleotides align to TRBD2. Germline values: CDR1 SNHLY, CDR2 FYNNEI. V lost 2 bases to trimming and J lost 0 bases; unmatched junction nucleotides: 8. The CDR3 covers 17 residues. The CDR3 reads CASSEFRLARSTDTQYF. The DNA of the CDR3 is TGTGCCAGCAGTGAATTTCGACTAGCCCGTAGCACAGATACGCAGTATTTT.

The rearrangement joins TRBV30 to TRBJ1-4; no clear D. Germline V gene data show CDR1 as GTSNPN and CDR2 as SVGIG (reference sequence). The V end was cut by 4 bases, the J end by 8 bases, with 11 bases between. There are 12 residues in the CDR3. CDR3 nucleotide sequence: TGTGCCTGGAACCGGTTGGGGGAAAAACTGTTTTTT. It encodes CAWNRLGEKLFF.

This sequence joins TRBV7-9 and TRBJ2-1, with a weak D call TRBD2 (5 bases). The germline V and J ends were trimmed by 0 bases and 9 bases, with 12 bases remaining between them. The CDR3 length is 14 residues. Per germline, CDR1 SEHNR and CDR2 FQNEAQ (reference sequence). Written as DNA, the CDR3 is TGTGCCAGCAGCTTAGCTAGCGTCCCGGGTGAGCAGTTCTTC. It translates to CASSLASVPGEQFF.

The gene calls are TRBV7-6 and TRBJ2-2, with D tentatively TRBD1 or TRBD2 (5 bases each). The V and J ends lost 0 bases and 0 bases respectively, with 8 bases between them. The CDR3 is 16 residues long. CDR1 and CDR2 from the germline V gene are SGHVS and FNYEAQ. CDR3 loop: CASSLAGVANTGELFF. CDR3 DNA: TGTGCCAGCAGCTTAGCGGGGGTAGCGAACACCGGGGAGCTGTTTTTT.

The V gene is TRBV7-9, the J gene TRBJ2-2, with no clear D. The length of the CDR3 is 13 residues. Between the trimmed V and J ends, which lost 2 bases and 5 bases, there was a span of 6 bases. Germline CDR1 reads SEHNR; CDR2 reads FQNEAQ (reference sequence). The CDR3 protein is CASSLYDTGELFF. The CDR3 DNA follows: TGTGCCAGCAGCTTATATGATACCGGGGAGCTGTTTTTT.

This clone was seen more than once but under ten times. The chain is built from TRBV11-2 and TRBJ2-1; TRBD2 agrees at 7 bases. CDR3 length equals 17 residues. The germline V gene encodes CDR1 SGHAT and CDR2 FQNNGV. V trimming: 4 bases; J trimming: 6 bases; junction bases outside the gene matches: 15. The CDR3 coding sequence is TGTGCCAGCAGCTCCATCGGACTAGTTTTGGTCCGCAATGAGCAGTTCTTC. It codes for CASSSIGLVLVRNEQFF.

The chain uses TRBV27 and TRBJ2-1; the match to TRBD2 covers 9 bases. This CDR3 is 16 amino acids long. Trimming took 5 bases from V and 5 from J; bases not matched to a gene: 10. Germline V gives CDR1 MNHEY, CDR2 SMNVEV (reference sequence). Written as DNA, the CDR3 is TGTGCCAGCAGTCCCACAGGCCTAGCGGGAAACAATGAGCAGTTCTTC. It translates to CASSPTGLAGNNEQFF.

The genes are TRBV5-1 and TRBJ2-3; a possible D gene is TRBD1 (5 bases). V gave up 3 bases and J gave up 1 base, with 9 bases separating them. The CDR3 has 14 residues. Germline V gives CDR1 SGHRS, CDR2 YFSETQ. CDR3 sequence reads: CASSYTTGTDTQYF. The CDR3 nucleotides are TGCGCCAGCAGCTATACGACAGGCACAGATACGCAGTATTTT.

The chain recombines TRBV6-5 with TRBJ1-5; D might be TRBD1 (5 bases). Germline V gene sequence: CDR1 MNHEY, CDR2 SVGAGI. The length of the CDR3 is 14 residues. The V end lost 8 bases, the J end lost 0 bases, and 11 bases lay between the germline ends. The CDR3 loop is CASSRDYSNQPQHF. Written as DNA, the CDR3 is TGTGCCAGCTCAAGGGACTATAGCAATCAGCCCCAGCATTTT.

The chain joins TRBV18 to TRBJ2-7; D not certain. This CDR3 contains 16 residues. Trimming left V 3 bases short and J 5 bases short, with 20 bases between. Germline CDR1 and CDR2: KGHSH and LQKENI. The CDR3 DNA follows: TGTGCCAGCTCACCTCTTACTTGGGGTGGTATCCACGAGCAGTACTTC. Translation: CASSPLTWGGIHEQYF.

This clone has a single count. The chain couples TRBV28 to TRBJ2-6; D is perhaps TRBD1 or TRBD2 (5 bases each). Per the germline V gene, CDR1 is MDHEN and CDR2 is SYDVKM. V shed 6 bases and J shed 3 bases, with 9 bases lying between them. CDR3 size: 14 residues. CDR3 nucleotide sequence: TGTGCCAGCAGCAGGGACGGTGGGGCCAACGTCCTGACTTTC. It yields the protein CASSRDGGANVLTF.

This sequence joins TRBV15 and TRBJ2-3; D is unclear. Germline V gene data show CDR1 as LNHNV and CDR2 as YYDKDF (reference sequence). Trimming removed 3 bases at V and 5 bases at J, with 21 bases between. The length of the CDR3 is 17 residues. CDR3 bases: TGTGCCACCAGCAGGGGATCAGCGTCTGAGGTGTTAGATACGCAGTATTTT. Translated, it gives CATSRGSASEVLDTQYF.

This clone was observed a single time. This chain uses TRBV11-2 with TRBJ2-4; TRBD2 might be the D (5 bases). With 4 bases removed from V and 3 bases from J, the gap between germline ends came to 10 bases. The CDR3 loop spans 14 amino acids. Germline CDR1 reads SGHAT; CDR2 reads FQNNGV. The CDR3 loop reads CASSSFRDKNIQYF. The DNA of the CDR3 is TGTGCCAGCAGCTCCTTCCGGGACAAAAACATTCAGTACTTC.

The gene calls are TRBV7-2 and TRBJ1-5; D unclear. Germline V gives CDR1 SGHTA, CDR2 FQGNSA. Trimming stripped 4 bases from V and 5 bases from J, with 15 bases between. The CDR3 is made up of 15 amino acids. CDR3 DNA: TGTGCCAGCAGCTCAACTGCTGGTGGGGATCAGCCCCAGCATTTT. As protein: CASSSTAGGDQPQHF.

J is TRBJ2-1 and V is TRBV7-9, with 7 bases aligning to TRBD1. Germline V gene data show CDR1 as SEHNR and CDR2 as FQNEAQ (reference sequence). The V segment lost 4 bases and the J segment 1 base; nucleotides outside the gene matches: 4. The CDR3 extends over 15 amino acids. This CDR3 is CASSSLTGSYNEQFF. Written as DNA, the CDR3 is TGTGCCAGCAGCTCCCTGACAGGGTCCTACAATGAGCAGTTCTTC. The variable domain in full, with the rest retrieved from reference TRBV7-9 and TRBJ2-1, is DTGVSQNPRHKITKRGQNVTFRCDPISEHNRLYWYRQTLGQGPEFLTYFQNEAQLEKSRLLSDRFSAERPKGSFSTLEIQRTEQGDSAMYLCASSSLTGSYNEQFFGPGTRLTVL.

This chain joins TRBV5-1 and TRBJ2-1; D unclear. V lost 2 bases and J lost 4, with 13 bases in between. The CDR3 consists of 15 residues. Germline CDR1 reads SGHRS; CDR2 reads YFSETQ. CDR3: CASSFPQLGYNEQFF. DNA of the CDR3: TGCGCCAGCAGCTTCCCTCAACTGGGTTACAATGAGCAGTTCTTC.